This TCR beta chain was sequenced during a study of CD8+CD57+ T cells in acquired aplastic anemia. Looking at the study overall: Isolated CD4+ and CD8+ cells, once sorted, yielded DNA averaging approximately 3 ug. General study points: CD8+ Simpson's diversity in patients was not significantly different from that in controls. Almost 30 shared CD8+ CDR3s appeared highly expressed within patients' immunodominant clones.

The template for TCR beta VDJ and CDR3 sequence profiling was genomic DNA. TCRdb called the reads again in MiXCR, with one record for every CDR3 protein. The data show roughly 290,000 distinct CDR3 sequences, under 65% seen once. Patients chosen for sequencing had CD8+CD57+ cells that had expanded, as shown by flow cytometry. The study sampled blood from patients who had received no therapy. About this clonotype itself: Its cognate antigen is unknown.

The clonotype originates from a human donor with aplastic anemia. Specimen: sorted CD4+, CD8+, or CD8+CD57+ T cells (not recorded which) from PBMCs.

DNA of the CDR3: TGTGCCAGCACTGCGGGCGCAAACACAGATACGCAGTATTTT. As protein: CASTAGANTDTQYF. The rearrangement links TRBV2 to TRBJ2-3; D is perhaps TRBD2 (5 bases). The CDR3 is 14 residues long. V was cut by 7 bases and J by 2 bases, with 13 bases left in between. CDR1 is SNHLY, CDR2 FYNNEI, per germline. The full variable domain, completed using reference TRBV2 and TRBJ2-3, is EPEVTQTPSHQVTQMGQEVILRCVPISNHLYFYWYRQILGQKVEFLVSFYNNEISEKSEIFDDQFSVERPDGSNFTLKIRSTKLEDSAMYFCASTAGANTDTQYFGPGTRLTVL.